Listed here are 17 T cell receptor beta chains from one sample, sequenced in a study of T cells after yellow fever vaccination (dated by TCRdb to between 2018 and 2021). Library generation was performed with 5' RACE. Sequencing was performed on an Illumina HiSeq 2500. Using fastp trimming at Q25 and MiXCR clonotype assembly, TCRdb reanalyzed the public sequencing data and kept in-frame beta chains. Every distinct CDR3 protein forms one entry, paired with its most common genes and DNA. The sample contains fewer than 350,000 distinct CDR3 sequences, 8.7% of them found a single time. The top ten clones comprise roughly 18% of the sample. The meaning of the sample's treatment or condition label: live attenuated yellow fever vaccine strain. Sequenced here: PBMCs, sampled on the day of the first yellow fever vaccination. These receptors originate from a young man who received the YFV17D yellow fever vaccine.

This chain uses TRBV12-3 or TRBV12-4 with TRBJ2-7; D gene ambiguous. The CDR3 runs to 13 residues. Trimming cost V 8 bases and J 2 bases, with 13 bases left between them. This CDR3 is CASRLGITYEQYF. The CDR3 DNA is TGTGCCAGCCGCCTGGGAATAACCTACGAGCAGTACTTC.

A few counts support this clonotype. V and J are TRBV4-1 and TRBJ2-5, with TRBD2 identical over 11 bases. This CDR3 is built from 17 residues. Germline V gene data show CDR1 as MGHRA and CDR2 as YSYEKL. V dropped 2 bases and J dropped 2; count of bases not matched to a gene: 7. The CDR3 loop reads CASSQFMTSGAQETQYF. CDR3 DNA: TGCGCCAGCAGCCAATTTATGACTAGCGGGGCGCAAGAGACCCAGTACTTC.

This clonotype was seen ten or more times. The chain joins TRBV7-2 to TRBJ2-3; D is uncertain. From germline, CDR1 is SGHTA and CDR2 FQGNSA. The V end was cut by 0 bases, the J end by 5 bases, with 6 bases between. This CDR3 has 13 amino acids. DNA of the CDR3: TGTGCCAGCAGCTTAGCTAGCTTAGATACGCAGTATTTT. This sequence encodes CASSLASLDTQYF.

In its sample, this clonotype was seen a few times. The rearrangement joins TRBV28 to TRBJ1-2, with D perhaps matching TRBD1 (5 bases). The CDR3 is 16 amino acids. V lost 5 bases to trimming and J lost 4 bases, with 20 bases between them. Germline CDR1 is MDHEN and CDR2 is SYDVKM. For the CDR3, the DNA is TGTGCCAGCAGTAGGGGTAGGGACGGTGAAGGCTATGGCTACACCTTC. Amino acids: CASSRGRDGEGYGYTF.

This clonotype was observed a handful of times. This chain joins TRBV7-9 and TRBJ1-4; tentative D call: TRBD1 (5 bases). With 1 base removed from V and 3 bases from J, the gap between germline ends came to 9 bases. Germline values: CDR1 SEHNR, CDR2 FQNEAQ (reference sequence). The CDR3 extends over 15 amino acids. CDR3 nucleotide sequence: TGTGCCAGCAGCTTAGGAGACAGCCCTAATGAAAAACTGTTTTTT. Amino acid sequence: CASSLGDSPNEKLFF. The full variable domain, rest sourced from reference TRBV7-9 and TRBJ1-4, is DTGVSQNPRHKITKRGQNVTFRCDPISEHNRLYWYRQTLGQGPEFLTYFQNEAQLEKSRLLSDRFSAERPKGSFSTLEIQRTEQGDSAMYLCASSLGDSPNEKLFFGSGTQLSVL.

This clonotype came up a few times. The chain couples TRBV7-3 to TRBJ2-2, with no clear D. Trimming cost V 5 bases and J 3 bases, with 7 bases left between them. Germline CDR1 is SGHTA and CDR2 is FQGTGA. The CDR3 runs 13 residues. The CDR3 here is CASSEDDTGELFF. The DNA of the CDR3 is TGTGCCAGCAGCGAAGACGACACCGGGGAGCTGTTTTTT.

The chain joins TRBV5-1 to TRBJ2-3, with TRBD2 identical over 9 bases. Germline V lookup: CDR1 SGHRS, CDR2 YFSETQ. The CDR3 sequence is 15 residues long. The J segment lost 2 bases and the V segment lost 4 bases, leaving 5 bases of the junction unmatched. CDR3 nucleotide sequence: TGCGCCAGCAGCGTCGGGACTAGCTTCACAGATACGCAGTATTTT. Residues: CASSVGTSFTDTQYF.

This clonotype was found many times. The genes are TRBV5-6 and TRBJ2-1; D uncertain. Germline assignment: CDR1 SGHDT and CDR2 YYEEEE. V was trimmed by 0 bases and J by 5 bases, leaving 6 bases between them. The CDR3 sequence is 13 residues long. Here the CDR3 reads CASSLDENNEQFF. CDR3 coding DNA: TGTGCCAGCAGCTTGGACGAGAACAATGAGCAGTTCTTC.

This clonotype was found a few times. The chain carries TRBV11-3 and TRBJ2-5; D is possibly TRBD2 (7 bases). Trimming removed 4 bases from V and 6 bases from J, with 15 bases in between. The germline V gene encodes CDR1 SGHNT and CDR2 YENEEA. The CDR3 covers 14 residues. CDR3 coding DNA: TGTGCCAGCAGCTCGAGGGGGGGGGATCAGACCCAGTACTTC. Amino acids: CASSSRGGDQTQYF.

A few counts support this clonotype. The V call is TRBV6-1, the J call TRBJ1-5; 7 positions match TRBD1. Germline loops: CDR1 MNHNS, CDR2 SASEGT. The CDR3 has 15 amino acids. The V and J ends lost 6 bases and 5 bases, in that order; junction bases with no gene match: 10. CDR3: CASSSGQVNYQPQHF. For the CDR3, the DNA is TGTGCCAGCAGCTCAGGACAGGTGAACTATCAGCCCCAGCATTTT.

This clonotype has only a few counts. The chain joins TRBV20-1 to TRBJ2-7, with unresolved D. The CDR3 is 14 amino acids. Germline V lookup: CDR1 DFQATT, CDR2 SNEGSKA (reference sequence). The V end lost 0 bases, the J end lost 2 bases, and 11 bases lay between the germline ends. CDR3 sequence (DNA): TGCAGTGCTAGAGATCGAAAAAACCCCTACGAGCAGTACGTC. Translation: CSARDRKNPYEQYV.

This clonotype was detected ten times or more. The chain combines TRBV18 with TRBJ2-2, with 8 bases fitting TRBD2. V shed 3 bases, J shed 0 bases, and the junction held 6 bases outside the gene matches. The CDR3 has 17 amino acids. Germline V gene data show CDR1 as KGHSH and CDR2 as LQKENI. The chain's CDR3 is CASSPNRLATNTGELFF. DNA for the CDR3: TGTGCCAGCTCACCCAATCGACTAGCGACGAACACCGGGGAGCTGTTTTTT. The full variable domain, completed using reference TRBV18 and TRBJ2-2, is NAGVMQNPRHLVRRRGQEARLRCSPMKGHSHVYWYRQLPEEGLKFMVYLQKENIIDESGMPKERFSAEFPKEGPSILRIQQVVRGDSAAYFCASSPNRLATNTGELFFGEGSRLTVL.

V usage is TRBV5-1 and J usage is TRBJ1-1; D might be TRBD1 (5 bases). The CDR3 is made up of 14 amino acids. The V and J ends lost 4 bases and 1 base respectively, with 11 bases between them. CDR1 is SGHRS and CDR2 is YFSETQ in the germline V gene. Written as DNA, the CDR3 is TGCGCCAGCAGCACCCGACAGCCGAACACTGAAGCTTTCTTT. Translation gives CASSTRQPNTEAFF.

This clonotype has only a few counts. The chain uses TRBV7-2 and TRBJ2-5; TRBD1 matches 8 bases. The CDR3 runs 14 residues. After removal of 5 bases from V and 4 bases from J, the junction contained 6 bases not matched to a gene. The germline CDR1 and CDR2 sequences are SGHTA and FQGNSA. The CDR3 loop reads CASSIGQGRETQYF. The CDR3 nucleotides are TGTGCCAGCAGCATCGGACAGGGTCGAGAGACCCAGTACTTC.

The CDR3 region has the DNA TGCAGTGTCAAGGAGTTCTATGGCTACACCTTC. It yields the protein CSVKEFYGYTF. The chain has TRBV20-1 and TRBJ1-2; D not resolved. Trimming shortened V by 7 bases and J by 4 bases, and 10 bases separated the two germline ends. This CDR3 is 11 amino acids long. CDR1 is DFQATT and CDR2 is SNEGSKA in the germline V gene (reference sequence).

The chain has TRBV7-3 and TRBJ1-2; the D gene is possibly TRBD1 (6 bases). V lost 5 bases and J lost 8, with 12 bases in between. The CDR3 contains 12 residues. Germline-derived CDR1 and CDR2 are SGHTA and FQGTGA. Written as DNA, the CDR3 is TGTGCCAGCAGCAATAACAGGGACGGCTACACCTTC. This sequence encodes CASSNNRDGYTF. The entire variable domain, with the rest obtained from reference TRBV7-3 and TRBJ1-2, is as follows: GAGVSQTPSNKVTEKGKYVELRCDPISGHTALYWYRQSLGQGPEFLIYFQGTGAADDSGLPNDRFFAVRPEGSVSTLKIQRTERGDSAVYLCASSNNRDGYTFGSGTRLTVV.

The table lists this clonotype with a few counts. V is TRBV7-2 and J is TRBJ2-3, with D possibly TRBD1 on 7 matching bases. The CDR3 sequence is 16 residues long. V was clipped by 3 bases and J by 2 bases, with 15 bases between them. CDR1 and CDR2 from the germline V gene are SGHTA and FQGNSA. The CDR3 loop reads CASSFRAGQITDTQYF. For the CDR3, the DNA is TGTGCCAGCAGCTTTCGGGCGGGACAGATCACAGATACGCAGTATTTT.